These 14 T cell receptor beta chains were sequenced from one sample in a study of beta chain features in type 1 diabetes. cDNA synthesis used the whole RNA isolate, giving expressed TCRB sequences. Sequencing used immunoSEQ multiplex PCR; TCRdb keeps in-frame clones, though not all of them. Found here are 850,000 to 900,000 clones, under 20% of them singletons; the top ten hold around 0.02%. The sequenced material came from naive CD4+ T cells from blood. These receptors all stem from a woman under 30 in good health.

V and J are TRBV6-1 and TRBJ2-7; tentative D call: TRBD2 (5 bases). V lost 1 base and J 5 bases, leaving 18 bases between the germline ends. The CDR3 has 16 residues. Germline-derived CDR1 and CDR2 are MNHNS and SASEGT. The CDR3 DNA reads TGTGCCAGCAGTGAAGGCCGGACTCCCGGCCTTGACGAGCAGTACTTC. Amino acid sequence: CASSEGRTPGLDEQYF.

This clone was counted only a few times. V is TRBV19 and J is TRBJ2-6; tentative D call: TRBD2 (5 bases). The CDR3 has 18 amino acids. From germline, CDR1 is LNHDA and CDR2 SQIVND (reference sequence). Trimming pared 1 base from V and 0 bases from J, leaving 13 bases between. The CDR3 nucleotides read TGTGCCAGTAGTATAGGTAGAGGGTTCGCCTCTGGGGCCAACGTCCTGACTTTC. It translates to CASSIGRGFASGANVLTF.

In the case of this clone: Other DNA sequences in the same sample also yield this CDR3. J is TRBJ2-3 and V is TRBV4-3; the D is unclear. V dropped 0 bases and J dropped 0 bases, with 13 bases sitting between them. CDR1 and CDR2 (germline): LGHNA, YSLEER. This CDR3 spans 17 amino acids. CDR3 amino acids: CASSQDPGHASTDTQYF. CDR3 coding DNA: TGCGCCAGCAGCCAAGATCCGGGCCATGCTAGCACAGATACGCAGTATTTT.

The chain has TRBV2 and TRBJ2-7; TRBD2 is a possible D gene (7 bases). The germline V and J ends were trimmed by 2 bases and 2 bases, with 16 bases remaining between them. Germline V gene lookup returns CDR1 SNHLY and CDR2 FYNNEI. The CDR3 covers 16 residues. Here the CDR3 reads CASSEQGTTATYEQYF. The CDR3 nucleotides read TGTGCCAGCAGTGAACAGGGGACTACAGCCACCTACGAGCAGTACTTC.

This clone was counted a few times. This chain connects TRBV15 to TRBJ2-2; TRBD2 matches 8 bases. The V gene end was trimmed by 3 bases and the J gene end by 6 bases; junction bases not matched to a gene: 12. CDR1 LNHNV and CDR2 YYDKDF come from the germline V gene (reference sequence). This CDR3 contains 17 residues. The CDR3 protein is CATSREWREAFSGELFF. The CDR3, as DNA: TGTGCCACCAGCAGGGAGTGGCGGGAGGCTTTTTCCGGGGAGCTGTTTTTT.

The V gene is TRBV4-2, the J gene TRBJ1-2; D perhaps matches TRBD1 (5 bases). Trimming shortened V by 0 bases and J by 2 bases, and 13 bases separated the two germline ends. Germline CDR1 LGHNA, CDR2 YNFKEQ. This CDR3 has 16 amino acids. CDR3 in amino acids: CASSQEMAGRNYGYTF. In nucleotides, the CDR3 is TGTGCCAGCAGCCAAGAAATGGCAGGGCGGAACTATGGCTACACCTTC.

This clone came up a few times. The chain joins TRBV27 to TRBJ2-7; D is unresolved. This CDR3 spans 13 amino acids. Trimming took 6 bases from V and 3 from J, leaving 12 bases between them. Germline values: CDR1 MNHEY, CDR2 SMNVEV (reference sequence). DNA for the CDR3: TGTGCCAGCAGGGACGGGCGCTTCTACGAGCAGTACTTC. Translation gives CASRDGRFYEQYF.

The chain joins TRBV11-1 to TRBJ2-1; 8 nucleotides match TRBD2. V lost 8 bases and J lost 4; bases outside the gene matches: 16. The CDR3 is 17 residues long. CDR1 and CDR2 (germline): SGHAT, FQDESV (reference sequence). CDR3 region: CASRDSGVAGIYNEQFF. CDR3 nucleotides: TGTGCCAGCCGCGACAGCGGGGTAGCGGGGATATACAATGAGCAGTTCTTC.

This clone was counted only a few times. The identical CDR3 is also encoded by other nucleotide sequences in the sample. This chain connects TRBV29-1 to TRBJ1-2, with TRBD1 as a possible D gene (6 bases). V lost 6 bases, J lost 2 bases, and 10 bases lay in between. Germline V gene data show CDR1 as SQVTM and CDR2 as ANQGSEA. The CDR3 sequence is 12 residues long. CDR3 in DNA: TGCAGCGTAGGGGGGCAGAACTATGGCTACACCTTC. It codes for CSVGGQNYGYTF.

The chain links TRBV27 to TRBJ2-7; 8 bases map to TRBD1. The germline CDR1 and CDR2 sequences are MNHEY and SMNVEV (reference sequence). V lost 8 bases and J lost 7; bases outside the gene matches: 10. The CDR3 sequence is 13 residues long. CDR3 nucleotides: TGTGCCAGCGCCGGGACAGGACGAGGGGAGCAGTACTTC. Translating gives CASAGTGRGEQYF.

The rearrangement uses TRBV9 and TRBJ2-1, with TRBD2 matching over 10 bases. CDR1 is SGDLS, CDR2 YYNGEE, per germline. This CDR3 has 15 residues. Losses at the gene ends were 0 bases for V and 7 bases for J; bases not matched to a gene: 4. CDR3 loop: CASSVDSSGRNEQFF. The CDR3 nucleotides are TGTGCCAGCAGCGTAGATTCTAGCGGGAGAAATGAGCAGTTCTTC.

The chain employs TRBV11-2 and TRBJ2-3; D is unresolved. The CDR3 extends over 12 amino acids. The V gene's germline CDR1 is SGHAT and CDR2 FQNNGV. Trimming took off 4 bases at V and 6 bases at J, with 8 bases between the two ends. The CDR3 coding sequence is TGTGCCAGCAGCTACCTTGGGGATACGCAGTATTTT. Amino acid sequence: CASSYLGDTQYF.

This clone was observed a handful of times. Here the CDR3 DNA reads TGTGCCAGCAGGTCCGACAGGGGCATGGACTACTACGAGCAGTACTTC. Translation gives CASRSDRGMDYYEQYF. V usage is TRBV6-6 and J usage is TRBJ2-7, with 8 nucleotides matching TRBD1. The V segment lost 6 bases and the J segment 3 bases; nucleotides outside the gene matches: 13. Germline CDR1 reads MNHNY; CDR2 reads SVGAGI (reference sequence). This CDR3 is built from 16 residues.

V is TRBV28 and J is TRBJ2-1; D might be TRBD1 or TRBD2, each matching 5 bases. The CDR3 extends over 15 amino acids. Germline V gene data show CDR1 as MDHEN and CDR2 as SYDVKM. V was clipped by 2 bases and J by 13 bases, with 21 bases between them. The CDR3 DNA reads TGTGCCAGCAGTTTACGGGGCCGGGTCCTCTGGGGCCAGTTCTTC. This sequence encodes CASSLRGRVLWGQFF.